This T cell receptor (beta chain) was identified in a study of control samples from healthy donors and cancer patients. Germline CDR1 MNHNY, CDR2 SVGAGI (reference sequence). The V and J ends lost 7 bases and 4 bases respectively, with 17 bases between them. The CDR3 spans 15 residues. Produced via immunoSEQ multiplex PCR; TCRdb's table is partial and in-frame only. The profile covers tens of thousands of clones, with about 92% appearing a single time and around 5.1% taken by the ten largest. The clonotype was recovered from a man aged 60 to 69 with colorectal cancer. This chain uses TRBV6-6 with TRBJ1-5, with D possibly being TRBD1 (5 bases). Sequencing used PBMCs. The CDR3 DNA reads TGTGCCAGCACCGAGACGGGACGGATAAATCAGCCCCAGCATTTT. Translated, it gives CASTETGRINQPQHF.